A single sample gave rise to the 15 T cell receptor beta chains below, sequenced in a study of blood T cell repertoires in COVID-19. The method was immunoSEQ multiplex PCR; TCRdb's version includes in-frame clones alone and lacks a portion of them. Among 130,000 to 150,000 clones listed, roughly four fifths were seen once. The sequenced sample consisted of peripheral blood. All receptors come from a human donor with acute or convalescent COVID-19. The donor label of this sample is uncertain.

The chain is built from TRBV6-6 and TRBJ2-2, with D tentatively TRBD2 (6 bases). Germline assignment: CDR1 MNHNY and CDR2 SVGAGI (reference sequence). There are 13 residues in the CDR3. The V and J ends lost 5 bases and 3 bases respectively, with 7 bases between them. The CDR3 coding sequence is TGTGCCAGCAGTGGGGACTACACCGGGGAGCTGTTTTTT. Its translation: CASSGDYTGELFF.

The V and J genes are TRBV2 and TRBJ1-2; 10 bases align to TRBD1. The CDR3 spans 19 residues. The germline CDR1 and CDR2 sequences are SNHLY and FYNNEI. Trimming removed 4 bases from V and 4 bases from J; junction bases left unmatched: 18. CDR3 in amino acids: CASSGSLHLTGGGLYGYTF. In DNA form, the CDR3 reads TGTGCCAGCAGTGGGAGCCTCCACCTGACAGGGGGCGGCCTCTATGGCTACACCTTC.

This chain's CDR3 is CASSSTGRYEQYF. The CDR3, as DNA: TGCGCCAGCAGCTCGACAGGGCGCTACGAGCAGTACTTC. The rearrangement uses TRBV5-1 and TRBJ2-7; 7 bases align to TRBD1. Germline CDR1 reads SGHRS; CDR2 reads YFSETQ. The CDR3 loop spans 13 amino acids. V gave up 3 bases and J gave up 3 bases; unmatched junction bases: 3.

A few counts support this clone. J is TRBJ1-4 and V is TRBV4-2; D call uncertain. V dropped 0 bases and J dropped 7 bases, with 12 bases sitting between them. Germline loops: CDR1 LGHNA, CDR2 YNFKEQ. This CDR3 contains 15 residues. The CDR3 DNA reads TGTGCCAGCAGCCAAGATAGCGTCGGCCCTGAAAAACTGTTTTTT. This codes for CASSQDSVGPEKLFF.

This clone appeared a single time. The genes are TRBV5-1 and TRBJ1-2; D is undetermined. V lost 0 bases to trimming and J lost 3 bases, with 9 bases between them. The CDR3 sequence is 14 residues long. Germline values: CDR1 SGHRS, CDR2 YFSETQ. CDR3 in amino acids: CASSLGVEYYGYTF. CDR3 in DNA: TGCGCCAGCAGCTTGGGGGTGGAGTACTATGGCTACACCTTC. Full variable domain (rest looked up from reference TRBV5-1 and TRBJ1-2): KAGVTQTPRYLIKTRGQQVTLSCSPISGHRSVSWYQQTPGQGLQFLFEYFSETQRNKGNFPGRFSGRQFSNSRSEMNVSTLELGDSALYLCASSLGVEYYGYTFGSGTRLTVV.

V and J are TRBV6-4 and TRBJ1-1; weak D call: TRBD1 (6 bases). The CDR3 sequence is 13 residues long. V dropped 4 bases and J dropped 1 base, with 7 bases sitting between them. CDR1 is MRHNA, CDR2 SNTAGT, per germline. The CDR3 region has the DNA TGTGCCAGCAGTGTGGGACAGAACACTGAAGCTTTCTTT. This encodes CASSVGQNTEAFF.

This clone is a singleton in its sample. V and J are TRBV4-1 and TRBJ1-5; D may be TRBD1 (5 bases). Germline CDR1 MGHRA, CDR2 YSYEKL. The CDR3 is 15 amino acids. With 0 bases removed from V and 9 bases from J, the gap between germline ends came to 15 bases. The DNA of the CDR3 is TGCGCCAGCAGCCAAGAATCCCCGGGGGGATGGCCCCAGCATTTT. Its translation: CASSQESPGGWPQHF.

The chain joins TRBV3-1 (or the pseudogene TRBV3-2) to TRBJ1-2; D perhaps matches TRBD1 (6 bases). This CDR3 comprises 13 residues. Trimming took 3 bases from V and 8 from J, leaving 13 bases between them. The V gene's germline CDR1 is LGHDT and CDR2 YNNKEL (reference sequence). CDR3 amino acids: CASSHQADRGYTF. The DNA of the CDR3 is TGTGCCAGCAGCCACCAAGCGGACAGAGGCTACACCTTC.

This clone was seen more than once but under ten times. The V and J genes are TRBV3-1 (or the pseudogene TRBV3-2) and TRBJ2-7; D might be TRBD2 (5 bases). Germline-derived CDR1 and CDR2 are LGHDT and YNNKEL (reference sequence). Trimming left V 5 bases short and J 5 bases short, with 10 bases between. The CDR3 covers 12 residues. The CDR3 DNA follows: TGTGCCAGCAGCGCGGGTAGGGACGAGCAGTACTTC. Its protein is CASSAGRDEQYF.

V gene TRBV19 combines with J gene TRBJ1-6; D perhaps matches TRBD1 (5 bases). Trimming left V 7 bases short and J 8 bases short, with 18 bases between. CDR1 is LNHDA and CDR2 is SQIVND in the germline V gene (reference sequence). This CDR3 comprises 15 residues. The CDR3 here is CASNRGDSGDSPLHF. Here the CDR3 DNA reads TGTGCCAGTAACAGAGGGGACTCGGGAGATTCACCCCTCCACTTT. Combining the CDR3 with reference TRBV19 and TRBJ1-6 gives the whole variable domain DGGITQSPKYLFRKEGQNVTLSCEQNLNHDAMYWYRQDPGQGLRLIYYSQIVNDFQKGDIAEGYSVSREKKESFPLTVTSAQKNPTAFYLCASNRGDSGDSPLHFGNGTRLTVT.

The chain carries TRBV4-1 and TRBJ1-2; no reliable D call. This CDR3 is 15 amino acids long. The germline V gene has CDR1 MGHRA and CDR2 YSYEKL. V dropped 1 base and J dropped 4 bases, with 13 bases sitting between them. CDR3 in amino acids: CASSQVGQVTYGYTF. The CDR3 DNA follows: TGCGCCAGCAGCCAAGTAGGTCAGGTTACCTATGGCTACACCTTC.

The chain carries TRBV30 and TRBJ1-4; TRBD1 agrees at 8 bases. The germline V gene has CDR1 GTSNPN and CDR2 SVGIG (reference sequence). The J segment lost 0 bases and the V segment lost 3 bases, leaving 3 bases of the junction unmatched. This CDR3 spans 15 amino acids. The CDR3 nucleotides read TGTGCCTGGAGATTACAGGGGGCAACTAATGAAAAACTGTTTTTT. It is translated as CAWRLQGATNEKLFF.

Remarks on this clone: The junction and the germline gene differ at one end; a read error may be behind it. The rearrangement joins TRBV11-2 to TRBJ2-3; D unclear. The CDR3 is 15 residues long. CDR1 is SGHAT and CDR2 is FQNNGV in the germline V gene. CDR3 sequence: CASSLGYRTTDTQYF. CDR3 in DNA: TGTGCCAGCAGTTTAGGGTACAGAACCACAGATACGCAGTATTTT.

The chain carries TRBV6-5 and TRBJ2-3, with 8 bases fitting TRBD1. This CDR3 is built from 15 residues. Germline V gene lookup returns CDR1 MNHEY and CDR2 SVGAGI. The V gene end was trimmed by 5 bases and the J gene end by 2 bases; junction bases not matched to a gene: 6. CDR3 residues: CASSLGQGVTDTQYF. The CDR3 region has the DNA TGTGCCAGCAGTCTCGGACAGGGTGTCACAGATACGCAGTATTTT.

The CDR3 DNA reads as TGTGCCAGCAGCCCGCGGGGGGCACCCCTCCACTTT. Its translation: CASSPRGAPLHF. The chain recombines TRBV3-1 (or the pseudogene TRBV3-2) with TRBJ1-6; weak D call: TRBD1 (5 bases). The CDR3 sequence is 12 residues long. Germline lookup yields CDR1 LGHDT and CDR2 YNNKEL (reference sequence). V was pared by 4 bases and J by 11 bases, with 9 bases between.